This T cell receptor (beta chain) was recorded in a study of blood T cell repertoires in COVID-19. Study-wide context: Sites across the United States, Italy and Spain contributed samples from acute and convalescent COVID-19.

Trimming cost V 0 bases and J 4 bases, with 20 bases left between them. The germline gives CDR1 MNHEY, CDR2 SMNVEV (reference sequence). This CDR3 has 18 amino acids. Per the study methods: Amplification of reference gene primers provided the estimated nucleated cell counts. Assay: immunoSEQ multiplex PCR; the TCRdb copy retains only in-frame clones and omits some. V, J and clone size are those of that table, while D and trimming were read from the DNA. The sample yields under 200,000 clones, around 84% seen once. This chain connects TRBV27 to TRBJ2-3, with D possibly being TRBD1 (6 bases). The sample was peripheral blood. The sequence came from a man aged 25-40 years with active or convalescent COVID-19. CDR3 DNA sequence: TGTGCCAGCAGTTTATCGAATCTGGGCAGGGGTCCCTCAGATACGCAGTATTTT. It encodes CASSLSNLGRGPSDTQYF.